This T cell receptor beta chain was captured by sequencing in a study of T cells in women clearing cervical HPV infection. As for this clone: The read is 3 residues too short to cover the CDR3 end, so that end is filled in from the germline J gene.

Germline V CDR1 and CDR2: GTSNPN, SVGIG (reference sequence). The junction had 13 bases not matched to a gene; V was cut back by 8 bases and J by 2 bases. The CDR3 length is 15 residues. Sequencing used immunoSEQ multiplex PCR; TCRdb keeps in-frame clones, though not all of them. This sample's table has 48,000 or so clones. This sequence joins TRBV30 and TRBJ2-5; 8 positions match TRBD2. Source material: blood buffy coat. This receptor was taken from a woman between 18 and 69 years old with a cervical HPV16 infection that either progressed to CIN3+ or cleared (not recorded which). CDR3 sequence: CAGAPPGLGQETQYF. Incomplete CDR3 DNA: TGTGCCGGAGCCCCCCCGGGACTAGGACAAGAGACC.